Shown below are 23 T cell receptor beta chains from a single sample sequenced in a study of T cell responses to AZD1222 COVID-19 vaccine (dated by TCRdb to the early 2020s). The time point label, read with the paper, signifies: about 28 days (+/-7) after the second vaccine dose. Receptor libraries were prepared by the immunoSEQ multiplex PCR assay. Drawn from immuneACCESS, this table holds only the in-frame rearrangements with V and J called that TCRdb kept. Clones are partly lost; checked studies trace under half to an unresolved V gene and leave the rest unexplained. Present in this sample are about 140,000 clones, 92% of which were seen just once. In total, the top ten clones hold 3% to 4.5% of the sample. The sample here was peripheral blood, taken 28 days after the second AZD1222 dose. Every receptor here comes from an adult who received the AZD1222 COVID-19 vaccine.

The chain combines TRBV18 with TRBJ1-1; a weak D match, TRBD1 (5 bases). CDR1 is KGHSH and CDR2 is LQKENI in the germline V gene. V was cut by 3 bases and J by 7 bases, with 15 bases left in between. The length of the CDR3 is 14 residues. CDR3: CASSPTQGAIEAFF. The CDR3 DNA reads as TGTGCCAGCTCACCCACCCAAGGGGCTATTGAAGCTTTCTTT.

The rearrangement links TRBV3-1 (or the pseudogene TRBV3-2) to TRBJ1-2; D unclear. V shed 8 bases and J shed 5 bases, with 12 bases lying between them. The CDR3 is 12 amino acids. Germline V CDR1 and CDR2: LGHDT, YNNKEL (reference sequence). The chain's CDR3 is CASGRGSYGYTF. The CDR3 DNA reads TGTGCCAGCGGACGGGGATCTTATGGCTACACCTTC.

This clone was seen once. CDR3 nucleotides: TGTGCCAGCAGTGAAGGGAGGAGTAGCGCGAGCACAGATACGCAGTATTTT. It codes for CASSEGRSSASTDTQYF. This sequence joins TRBV6-1 and TRBJ2-3, with D maybe TRBD2 (5 bases). V was cut by 1 base and J by 0 bases, with 14 bases left in between. Germline V lookup: CDR1 MNHNS, CDR2 SASEGT. The CDR3 loop spans 17 amino acids.

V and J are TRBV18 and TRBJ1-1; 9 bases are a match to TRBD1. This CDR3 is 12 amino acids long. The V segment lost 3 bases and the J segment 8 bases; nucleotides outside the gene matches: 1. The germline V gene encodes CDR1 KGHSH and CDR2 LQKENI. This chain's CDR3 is CASSPGQGEAFF. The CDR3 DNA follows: TGTGCCAGCTCACCCGGACAGGGGGAAGCTTTCTTT.

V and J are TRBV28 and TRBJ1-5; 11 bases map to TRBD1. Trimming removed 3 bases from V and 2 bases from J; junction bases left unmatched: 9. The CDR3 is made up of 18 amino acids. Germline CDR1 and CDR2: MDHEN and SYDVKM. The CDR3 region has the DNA TGTGCCAGCAGTTTTTTGGGGACAGGGGGAATAGGCAATCAGCCCCAGCATTTT. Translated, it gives CASSFLGTGGIGNQPQHF.

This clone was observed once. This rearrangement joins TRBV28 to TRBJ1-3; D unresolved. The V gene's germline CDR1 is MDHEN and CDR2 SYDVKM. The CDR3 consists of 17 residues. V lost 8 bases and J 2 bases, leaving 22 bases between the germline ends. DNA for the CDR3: TGTGCCAGCGTAGGTTGGATATCAAGGAACGCTGGAAACACCATATATTTT. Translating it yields CASVGWISRNAGNTIYF.

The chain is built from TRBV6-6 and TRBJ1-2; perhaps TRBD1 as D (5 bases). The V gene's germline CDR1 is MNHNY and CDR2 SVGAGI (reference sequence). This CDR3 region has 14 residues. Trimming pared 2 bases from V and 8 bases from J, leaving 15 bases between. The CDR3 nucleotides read TGTGCCAGCAGTTACGACGGACGGGGGATAGGCTACACCTTC. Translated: CASSYDGRGIGYTF.

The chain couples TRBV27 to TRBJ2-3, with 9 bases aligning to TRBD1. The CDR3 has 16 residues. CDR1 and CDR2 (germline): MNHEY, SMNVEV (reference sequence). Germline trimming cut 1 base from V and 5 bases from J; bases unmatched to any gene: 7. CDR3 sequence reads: CASSLLPGQGVDTQYF. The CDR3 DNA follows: TGTGCCAGCAGTTTATTACCGGGACAGGGAGTAGATACGCAGTATTTT.

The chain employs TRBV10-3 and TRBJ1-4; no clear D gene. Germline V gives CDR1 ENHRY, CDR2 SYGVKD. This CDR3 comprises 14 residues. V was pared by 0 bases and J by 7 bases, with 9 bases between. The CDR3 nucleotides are TGTGCCATCAGTGAGTCAGGGTACGGTGAAAAACTGTTTTTT. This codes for CAISESGYGEKLFF.

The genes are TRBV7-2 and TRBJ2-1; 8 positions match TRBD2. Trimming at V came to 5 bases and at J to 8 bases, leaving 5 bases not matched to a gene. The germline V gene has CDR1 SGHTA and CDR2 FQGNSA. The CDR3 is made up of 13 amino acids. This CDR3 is CASSRGGKDEQFF. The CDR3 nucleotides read TGTGCCAGCAGCCGCGGGGGGAAGGATGAGCAGTTCTTC.

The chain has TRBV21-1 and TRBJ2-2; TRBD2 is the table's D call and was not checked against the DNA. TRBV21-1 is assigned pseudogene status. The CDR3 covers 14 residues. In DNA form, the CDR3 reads TGTGCCAGCTCTCTGGCGGACTCCCCCGGGGAGCTGTTTTTT. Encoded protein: CASSLADSPGELFF.

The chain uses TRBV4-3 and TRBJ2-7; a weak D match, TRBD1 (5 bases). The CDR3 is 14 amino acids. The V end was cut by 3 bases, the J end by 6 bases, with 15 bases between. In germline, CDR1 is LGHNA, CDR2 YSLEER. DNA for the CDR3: TGCGCCAGCAGCCAGTATGATGGACACCCCGAGCAGTACTTC. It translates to CASSQYDGHPEQYF.

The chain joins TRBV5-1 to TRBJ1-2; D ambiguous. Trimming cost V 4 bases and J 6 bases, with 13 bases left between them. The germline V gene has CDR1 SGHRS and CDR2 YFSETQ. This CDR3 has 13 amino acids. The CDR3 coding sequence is TGCGCCAGCAGCCCGGAGGGTGCTAATGGCTACACCTTC. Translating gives CASSPEGANGYTF.

The CDR3 sequence: CASSRSGANVLTF. The CDR3 coding sequence is TGTGCCAGCAGCCGCTCTGGGGCCAACGTCCTGACTTTC. The chain links TRBV11-3 to TRBJ2-6, with D unclear. The CDR3 is 13 amino acids. Trimming pared 5 bases from V and 0 bases from J, leaving 2 bases between. Germline V gives CDR1 SGHNT, CDR2 YENEEA.

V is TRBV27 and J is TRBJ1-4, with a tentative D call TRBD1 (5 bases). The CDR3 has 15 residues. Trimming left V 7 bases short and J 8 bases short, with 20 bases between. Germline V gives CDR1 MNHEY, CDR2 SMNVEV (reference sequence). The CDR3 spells CASTHAGGSGEKLFF. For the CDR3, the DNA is TGTGCCAGCACCCACGCGGGGGGATCGGGCGAAAAACTGTTTTTT.

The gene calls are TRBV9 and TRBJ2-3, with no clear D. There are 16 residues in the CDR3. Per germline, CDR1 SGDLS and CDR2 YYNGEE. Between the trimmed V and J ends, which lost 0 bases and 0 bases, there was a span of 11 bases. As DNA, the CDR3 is TGTGCCAGCAGCGTAGGTCGGCGCATTAGCACAGATACGCAGTATTTT. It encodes CASSVGRRISTDTQYF.

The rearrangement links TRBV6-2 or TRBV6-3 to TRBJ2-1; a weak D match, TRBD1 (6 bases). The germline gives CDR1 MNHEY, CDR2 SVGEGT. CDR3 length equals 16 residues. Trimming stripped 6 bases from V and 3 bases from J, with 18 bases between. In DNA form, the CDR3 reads TGTGCCAGCAGCTCGCCGGGACAAACAGGCTACAATGAGCAGTTCTTC. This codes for CASSSPGQTGYNEQFF.

CDR3 sequence reads: CASSPWEEGYTF. DNA of the CDR3: TGTGCCAGCAGCCCATGGGAGGAGGGCTACACCTTC. The chain uses TRBV12-3 or TRBV12-4 and TRBJ1-2; no firm D call. Trimming removed 6 bases at V and 8 bases at J, with 13 bases between. The CDR3 runs 12 residues.

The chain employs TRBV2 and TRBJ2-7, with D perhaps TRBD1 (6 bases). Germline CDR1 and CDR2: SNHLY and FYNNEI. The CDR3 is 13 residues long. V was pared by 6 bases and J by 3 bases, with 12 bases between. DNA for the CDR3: TGTGCCAGCAGACAGGGAAGAAACTACGAGCAGTACTTC. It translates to CASRQGRNYEQYF.

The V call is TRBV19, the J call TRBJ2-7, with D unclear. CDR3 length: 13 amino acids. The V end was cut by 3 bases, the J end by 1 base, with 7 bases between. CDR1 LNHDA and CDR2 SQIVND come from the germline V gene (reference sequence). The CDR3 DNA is TGTGCCAGTAGTATGTCCGGGTCCTACGAGCAGTACTTC. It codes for CASSMSGSYEQYF.

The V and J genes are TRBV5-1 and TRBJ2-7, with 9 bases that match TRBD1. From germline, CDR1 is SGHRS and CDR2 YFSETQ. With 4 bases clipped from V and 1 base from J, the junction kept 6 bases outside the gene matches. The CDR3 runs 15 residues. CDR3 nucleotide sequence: TGCGCCAGCAGCCGAACAGGGGGCTTTTCCTACGAGCAGTACTTC. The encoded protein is CASSRTGGFSYEQYF.

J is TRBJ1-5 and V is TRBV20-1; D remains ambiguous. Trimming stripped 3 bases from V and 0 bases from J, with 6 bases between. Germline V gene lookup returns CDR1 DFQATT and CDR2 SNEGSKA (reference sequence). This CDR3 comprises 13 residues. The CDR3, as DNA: TGCAGTGCTAGTGACAATAGCAATCAGCCCCAGCATTTT. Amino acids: CSASDNSNQPQHF.

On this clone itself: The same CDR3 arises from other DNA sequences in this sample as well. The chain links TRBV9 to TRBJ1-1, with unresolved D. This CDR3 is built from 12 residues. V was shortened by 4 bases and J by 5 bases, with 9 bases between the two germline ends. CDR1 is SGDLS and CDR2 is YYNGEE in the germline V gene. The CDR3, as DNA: TGTGCCAGCAGCTCCCCGGGGACTGAAGCTTTCTTT. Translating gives CASSSPGTEAFF. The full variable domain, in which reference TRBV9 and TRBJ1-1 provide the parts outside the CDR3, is DSGVTQTPKHLITATGQRVTLRCSPRSGDLSVYWYQQSLDQGLQFLIQYYNGEERAKGNILERFSAQQFPDLHSELNLSSLELGDSALYFCASSSPGTEAFFGQGTRLTVV.